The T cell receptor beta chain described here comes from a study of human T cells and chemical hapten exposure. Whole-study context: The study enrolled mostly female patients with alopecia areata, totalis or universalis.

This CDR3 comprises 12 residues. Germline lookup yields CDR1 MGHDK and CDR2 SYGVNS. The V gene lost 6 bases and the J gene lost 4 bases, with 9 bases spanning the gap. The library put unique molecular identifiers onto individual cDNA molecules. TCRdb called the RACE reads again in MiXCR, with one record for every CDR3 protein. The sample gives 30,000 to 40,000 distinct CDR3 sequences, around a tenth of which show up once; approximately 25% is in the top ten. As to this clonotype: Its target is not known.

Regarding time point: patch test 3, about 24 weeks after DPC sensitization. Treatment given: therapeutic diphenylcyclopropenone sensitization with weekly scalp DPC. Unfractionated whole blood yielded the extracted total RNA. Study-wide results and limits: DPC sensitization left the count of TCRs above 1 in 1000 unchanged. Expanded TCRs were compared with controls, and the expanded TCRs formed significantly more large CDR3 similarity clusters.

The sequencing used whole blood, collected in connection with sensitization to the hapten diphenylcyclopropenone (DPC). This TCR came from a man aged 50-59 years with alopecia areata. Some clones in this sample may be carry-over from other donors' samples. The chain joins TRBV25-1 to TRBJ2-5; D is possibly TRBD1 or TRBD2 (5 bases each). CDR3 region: CASSRDGETQYF. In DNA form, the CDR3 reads TGTGCCAGCAGCCGGGACGGAGAGACCCAGTACTTC.